The 26 T cell receptor beta chains below all came from one sample that was sequenced in a study of identical twins. TCRdb independently ran MiXCR on the 5' RACE reads; one entry per CDR3 protein. The sample holds under 450,000 distinct CDR3 sequences, around 20% seen once. The material sequenced was naive T cells sorted from blood. These receptor sequences come from a man aged 50-59 years in good health.

The chain's CDR3 is CASSLEIAGGQGNEQFF. CDR3 in DNA: TGTGCCAGCAGCTTAGAGATAGCGGGAGGCCAGGGCAATGAGCAGTTCTTC. This sequence joins TRBV7-6 and TRBJ2-1; 10 bases map to TRBD2. This CDR3 contains 17 residues. The V gene end was trimmed by 1 base and the J gene end by 6 bases; junction bases not matched to a gene: 9. Germline V CDR1 and CDR2: SGHVS, FNYEAQ.

This clonotype came up a few times. CDR3: CASSQDREQGRETQYF. DNA of the CDR3: TGTGCCAGCAGCCAAGACCGGGAACAGGGAAGAGAGACCCAGTACTTC. The chain joins TRBV4-2 to TRBJ2-5, with a possible D match to TRBD1 (6 bases). The CDR3 covers 16 residues. V shed 0 bases and J shed 4 bases, with 15 bases lying between them. Germline V gene sequence: CDR1 LGHNA, CDR2 YNFKEQ.

This clonotype appeared many times. This sequence joins TRBV5-4 and TRBJ1-1; 12 bases fit TRBD1. CDR3 size: 17 residues. The J segment lost 1 base and the V segment lost 7 bases, leaving 11 bases of the junction unmatched. CDR1 and CDR2 from the germline V gene are SGHNT and YYREEE (reference sequence). CDR3 in amino acids: CASGRTGQGAANTEAFF. The CDR3 DNA is TGTGCCAGCGGCCGAACGGGACAGGGGGCGGCGAACACTGAAGCTTTCTTT. Full variable domain (outside the CDR3, taken from reference TRBV5-4 and TRBJ1-1): ETGVTQSPTHLIKTRGQQVTLRCSSQSGHNTVSWYQQALGQGPQFIFQYYREEENGRGNFPPRFSGLQFPNYSSELNVNALELDDSALYLCASGRTGQGAANTEAFFGQGTRLTVV.

The genes are TRBV4-2 and TRBJ2-2; D is unresolved. The CDR3 contains 11 residues. CDR1 LGHNA and CDR2 YNFKEQ come from the germline V gene. Trimming removed 3 bases from V and 6 bases from J, with 2 bases in between. The CDR3 is CASSHPGELFF. The DNA for the CDR3 is TGTGCCAGCAGCCACCCCGGGGAGCTGTTTTTT.

This clonotype was recorded a few times. The CDR3 sequence: CASSLAWGDKGSYEQYF. The CDR3 DNA follows: TGTGCCAGCAGCTTAGCGTGGGGGGACAAAGGATCCTACGAGCAGTACTTC. The genes are TRBV7-9 and TRBJ2-7; D possibly uses TRBD1 or TRBD2 (6 bases each). Germline V CDR1 and CDR2: SEHNR, FQNEAQ (reference sequence). The CDR3 has 17 residues. V lost 0 bases and J 1 base, leaving 16 bases between the germline ends.

CDR3 nucleotide sequence: TGCAGTGCTAGCGATTTAGCGGGAGGGGTCTACGAGCAGTACTTC. Translating it yields CSASDLAGGVYEQYF. The V call is TRBV20-1, the J call TRBJ2-7; 11 bases match TRBD2. The J segment lost 3 bases and the V segment lost 3 bases, leaving 7 bases of the junction unmatched. The CDR3 consists of 15 residues. CDR1 and CDR2 (germline): DFQATT, SNEGSKA (reference sequence).

The sample holds one count of this clonotype. This clone may be a read error of a much larger clone one base away. This rearrangement joins TRBV4-3 to TRBJ2-6; 9 bases are shared with TRBD1. V was pared by 7 bases and J by 2 bases, with 15 bases of the junction left unmatched. This CDR3 region has 19 residues. The germline gives CDR1 LGHNA, CDR2 YSLEER. CDR3 DNA sequence: TGCGCCAGCATCCTGACGGGAACAGGGGGCTTTCCTGGGGCCAACGTCCTGACTTTC. It is translated as CASILTGTGGFPGANVLTF.

In this sample, this clonotype turned up many times. The chain links TRBV5-5 to TRBJ2-1, with a weak D call TRBD2 (5 bases). The V end lost 4 bases, the J end lost 3 bases, and 11 bases lay between the germline ends. Germline V CDR1 and CDR2: SGHKS, YYEKEE (reference sequence). This CDR3 has 14 residues. CDR3 in DNA: TGTGCCAGCAGCCCAGCGGAAAACTACAATGAGCAGTTCTTC. It is translated as CASSPAENYNEQFF.

This clonotype has only a few counts. This chain uses TRBV27 with TRBJ2-2, with 12 bases identical to TRBD2. In germline, CDR1 is MNHEY, CDR2 SMNVEV (reference sequence). The CDR3 is 17 residues long. J gave up 3 bases and V 4 bases, and 6 bases lay outside the gene matches. CDR3 protein: CASSSRLAGADTGELFF. As DNA, the CDR3 is TGTGCCAGCAGTTCCAGACTAGCGGGAGCGGACACCGGGGAGCTGTTTTTT.

The chain employs TRBV3-1 and TRBJ1-1; 9 bases agree with TRBD1. V was pared by 2 bases and J by 6 bases, with 7 bases of the junction left unmatched. CDR3 length equals 15 residues. Germline V gene sequence: CDR1 LGHDT, CDR2 YNNKEL (reference sequence). CDR3 bases: TGTGCCAGCAGCCAAAGGGACAGGGTTTACGCTGAAGCTTTCTTT. Translated: CASSQRDRVYAEAFF.

This sequence joins TRBV28 and TRBJ1-6; TRBD1 matches 9 bases. CDR3 length: 15 amino acids. The V and J ends lost 6 bases and 4 bases, in that order; junction bases with no gene match: 4. Germline lookup yields CDR1 MDHEN and CDR2 SYDVKM. The CDR3 nucleotides are TGTGCCAGCAGGGGGGACAGGGCGTATAATTCACCCCTCCACTTT. It specifies CASRGDRAYNSPLHF.

This clonotype was counted ten times or more. J is TRBJ2-3 and V is TRBV29-1, with 7 bases matching TRBD1. Germline lookup yields CDR1 SQVTM and CDR2 ANQGSEA. Unmatched junction bases numbered 9, after V lost 4 bases and J lost 2 bases. The CDR3 spans 15 residues. The CDR3 region has the DNA TGCAGCGTTGGGGGGACAGTCTACCTCACAGATACGCAGTATTTT. Translation gives CSVGGTVYLTDTQYF.

This clonotype appeared many times. This sequence joins TRBV11-1 and TRBJ2-6; D gene unclear. V lost 4 bases, J lost 0 bases, and 19 bases lay in between. Germline CDR1 reads SGHAT; CDR2 reads FQDESV (reference sequence). The CDR3 runs to 19 residues. DNA of the CDR3: TGTGCCAGCAGCTCAACAATAGGTCAGGTTCCCTCTGGGGCCAACGTCCTGACTTTC. Encoded protein: CASSSTIGQVPSGANVLTF.

This chain uses TRBV7-2 with TRBJ2-3; no firm D call. The CDR3 has 13 amino acids. V lost 2 bases and J lost 4, with 7 bases in between. CDR1 is SGHTA, CDR2 FQGNSA, per germline. CDR3 bases: TGTGCCAGCAGCTTAATAAGCCCAGATACGCAGTATTTT. Encoded protein: CASSLISPDTQYF.

The V and J genes are TRBV20-1 and TRBJ2-5, with 10 bases fitting TRBD2. The CDR3 loop spans 16 amino acids. The V segment lost 6 bases and the J segment 2 bases; nucleotides outside the gene matches: 12. CDR1 and CDR2 (germline): DFQATT, SNEGSKA (reference sequence). CDR3: CSADGETSGEQETQYF. In DNA form, the CDR3 reads TGCAGTGCCGATGGAGAAACTAGCGGGGAGCAAGAGACCCAGTACTTC.

This clonotype occurred many times. The chain has TRBV10-3 and TRBJ2-1; maybe TRBD1 (5 bases). This CDR3 region has 15 residues. Germline CDR1 reads ENHRY; CDR2 reads SYGVKD. Trimming left V 0 bases short and J 2 bases short, with 8 bases between. CDR3 in amino acids: CAISESQGTYNEQFF. The CDR3 bases are TGTGCCATCAGTGAGTCGCAGGGAACCTACAATGAGCAGTTCTTC.

The chain combines TRBV6-5 with TRBJ1-3; D unresolved. Looked up from germline, CDR1 is MNHEY and CDR2 is SVGAGI. This CDR3 contains 14 residues. The V end was cut by 2 bases, the J end by 4 bases, with 9 bases between. This chain's CDR3 is CASSYVAPGNTIYF. The CDR3 bases are TGTGCCAGCAGTTACGTCGCACCAGGAAACACCATATATTTT.

This clonotype was seen at least ten times. The CDR3 is CASSLHPTYKAGELFF. The CDR3 nucleotides are TGTGCCAGCAGCTTACACCCAACTTACAAGGCCGGGGAGCTGTTTTTT. V and J are TRBV7-8 and TRBJ2-2; D gene ambiguous. Germline-derived CDR1 and CDR2 are SGHVS and FQNEAQ. The CDR3 is made up of 16 amino acids. With 2 bases removed from V and 6 bases from J, the gap between germline ends came to 16 bases.

The gene calls are TRBV6-5 and TRBJ2-3, with 9 bases that match TRBD2. V was pared by 4 bases and J by 4 bases, with 6 bases of the junction left unmatched. Germline CDR1 and CDR2: MNHEY and SVGAGI. The CDR3 runs 15 residues. The CDR3 reads CASSFAGGWADTQYF. The DNA of the CDR3 is TGTGCCAGCAGTTTCGCGGGGGGGTGGGCAGATACGCAGTATTTT.

This chain uses TRBV20-1 with TRBJ1-5, with a tentative D call TRBD1 (6 bases). Trimming removed 1 base at V and 2 bases at J, with 9 bases between. Per the germline V gene, CDR1 is DFQATT and CDR2 is SNEGSKA (reference sequence). This CDR3 is built from 14 residues. The CDR3 coding sequence is TGCAGTGCTAGAGTGGGGGCTGGCAATCAGCCCCAGCATTTT. Protein: CSARVGAGNQPQHF.

V and J are TRBV7-2 and TRBJ1-6, with 10 bases aligning to TRBD1. Germline-derived CDR1 and CDR2 are SGHTA and FQGNSA. With V trimmed by 1 base and J by 7 bases, 1 base remained unmatched. This CDR3 region has 15 residues. CDR3 in DNA: TGTGCCAGCAGCTTAGGACAGGGGGCGAATTCACCCCTCCACTTT. It encodes CASSLGQGANSPLHF.

J is TRBJ2-3 and V is TRBV2; the D gene could be TRBD1 or TRBD2 (5 bases each). CDR1 SNHLY and CDR2 FYNNEI come from the germline V gene. V was cut by 2 bases and J by 0 bases, with 6 bases left in between. This CDR3 has 14 residues. The CDR3 is CASSEWGSTDTQYF. The CDR3 DNA reads as TGTGCCAGCAGTGAATGGGGGAGCACAGATACGCAGTATTTT.

This clonotype was observed at least ten times. The genes are TRBV5-1 and TRBJ2-5, with 11 bases lining up with TRBD2. There are 16 residues in the CDR3. Germline CDR1 and CDR2: SGHRS and YFSETQ. J gave up 2 bases and V 1 base, and 4 bases lay outside the gene matches. The DNA of the CDR3 is TGCGCCAGCAGCTTGCGTCTAGCGGGAGGACAAGAGACCCAGTACTTC. Translation: CASSLRLAGGQETQYF.

CDR3 DNA sequence: TGTGCCAGCAGCTCCGGGTGGAGTGAACTGGTCTACGAGCAGTACTTC. This codes for CASSSGWSELVYEQYF. The J gene is TRBJ2-7, the V gene TRBV7-2; D gene unclear. CDR3 length: 16 amino acids. V lost 4 bases to trimming and J lost 3 bases, with 19 bases between them. CDR1 SGHTA and CDR2 FQGNSA come from the germline V gene.

This rearrangement joins TRBV10-3 to TRBJ2-7; weak D call: TRBD1 (5 bases). In germline, CDR1 is ENHRY, CDR2 SYGVKD. This CDR3 has 13 residues. The V end lost 2 bases, the J end lost 6 bases, and 11 bases lay between the germline ends. The CDR3 reads CAISEGAPGEQYF. The CDR3 DNA is TGTGCCATCAGTGAGGGGGCTCCGGGCGAGCAGTACTTC.

This clonotype came up a few times. This rearrangement joins TRBV28 to TRBJ2-1; TRBD2 might be the D (6 bases). The CDR3 covers 14 residues. The V end lost 6 bases, the J end lost 6 bases, and 15 bases lay between the germline ends. The germline CDR1 and CDR2 sequences are MDHEN and SYDVKM. The DNA for the CDR3 is TGTGCCAGCAGCCCCACTAGCTTCGGCAATGAGCAGTTCTTC. Translation: CASSPTSFGNEQFF. Supplemented by reference TRBV28 and TRBJ2-1, the full variable domain reads DVKVTQSSRYLVKRTGEKVFLECVQDMDHENMFWYRQDPGLGLRLIYFSYDVKMKEKGDIPEGYSVSREKKERFSLILESASTNQTSMYLCASSPTSFGNEQFFGPGTRLTVL.